This T cell receptor beta chain was recovered during a study of blood T cell repertoires in COVID-19. On the study more broadly: Donors in the United States, Italy and Spain gave samples during acute or convalescent COVID-19. PBMCs, B-cell-depleted T cells, or T cells were the source of the cDNA or gDNA that made up the material.

Original data processing: Amplifying reference gene primers gave estimates of nucleated cell counts. Sequenced by immunoSEQ multiplex PCR; TCRdb stores in-frame clones only, minus some. That table furnishes V, J and clone size, whereas the DNA furnished D and trimming. This sample has around 380,000 clones, with roughly 86% found just once. This TCR derives from a human donor with acute or convalescent COVID-19. The donor label of this sample is uncertain. Sequencing used peripheral blood.

In nucleotides, the CDR3 is TGTGCCAGCAGTTACCGGGACTACAATGAGCAGTTCTTC. Translated: CASSYRDYNEQFF. The chain uses TRBV12-3 or TRBV12-4 and TRBJ2-1; a possible D gene is TRBD2 (5 bases). The CDR3 loop spans 13 amino acids. V was clipped by 4 bases and J by 3 bases, with 7 bases between them.